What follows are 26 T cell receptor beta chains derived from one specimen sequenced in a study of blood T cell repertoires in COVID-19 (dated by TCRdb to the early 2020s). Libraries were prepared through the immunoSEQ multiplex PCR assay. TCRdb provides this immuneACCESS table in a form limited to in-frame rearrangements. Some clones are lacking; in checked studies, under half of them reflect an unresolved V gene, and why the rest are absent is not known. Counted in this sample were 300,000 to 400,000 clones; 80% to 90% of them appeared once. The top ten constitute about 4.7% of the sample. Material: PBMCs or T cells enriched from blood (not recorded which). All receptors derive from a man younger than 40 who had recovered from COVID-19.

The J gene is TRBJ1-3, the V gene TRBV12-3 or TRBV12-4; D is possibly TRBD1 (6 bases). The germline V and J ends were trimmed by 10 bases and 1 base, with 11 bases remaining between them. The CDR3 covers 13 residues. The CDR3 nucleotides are TGTGCCACCTCCAGGGGATCTGGAAACACCATATATTTT. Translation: CATSRGSGNTIYF.

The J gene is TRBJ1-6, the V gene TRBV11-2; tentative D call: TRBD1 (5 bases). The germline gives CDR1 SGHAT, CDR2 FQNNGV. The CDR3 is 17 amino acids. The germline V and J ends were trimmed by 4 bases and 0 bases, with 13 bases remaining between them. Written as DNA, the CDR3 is TGTGCCAGCAGCTCCCCGGAGGGGAGCTCCTATAATTCACCCCTCCACTTT. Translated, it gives CASSSPEGSSYNSPLHF. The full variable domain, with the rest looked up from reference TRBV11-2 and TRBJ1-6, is EAGVAQSPRYKIIEKRQSVAFWCNPISGHATLYWYQQILGQGPKLLIQFQNNGVVDDSQLPKDRFSAERLKGVDSTLKIQPAKLEDSAVYLCASSSPEGSSYNSPLHFGNGTRLTVT.

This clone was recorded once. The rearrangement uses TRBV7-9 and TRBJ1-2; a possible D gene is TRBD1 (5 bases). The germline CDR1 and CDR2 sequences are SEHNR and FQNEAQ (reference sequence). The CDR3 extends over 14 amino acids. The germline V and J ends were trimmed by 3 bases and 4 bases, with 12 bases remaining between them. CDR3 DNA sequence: TGTGCCAGCAGCTTGGAAGACAGTACCTATGGCTACACCTTC. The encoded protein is CASSLEDSTYGYTF.

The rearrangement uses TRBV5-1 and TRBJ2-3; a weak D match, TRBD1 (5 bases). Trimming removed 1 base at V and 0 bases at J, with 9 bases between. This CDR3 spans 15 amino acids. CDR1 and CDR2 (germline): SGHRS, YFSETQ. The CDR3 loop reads CASSLRRGSTDTQYF. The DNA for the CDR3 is TGCGCCAGCAGCTTGCGAAGGGGTAGCACAGATACGCAGTATTTT.

CDR3 in DNA: TGTGCCAGTAGTACAAGGCGGGCCCAGGACTATGGCTACACCTTC. Amino acids: CASSTRRAQDYGYTF. The V gene is TRBV19, the J gene TRBJ1-2; D gene ambiguous. Germline V CDR1 and CDR2: LNHDA, SQIVND (reference sequence). V lost 4 bases and J lost 3, with 15 bases in between. The CDR3 is 15 residues long.

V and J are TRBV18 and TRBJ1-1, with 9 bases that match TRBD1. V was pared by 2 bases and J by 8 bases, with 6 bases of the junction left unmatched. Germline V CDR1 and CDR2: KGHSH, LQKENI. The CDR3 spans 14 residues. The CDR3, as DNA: TGTGCCAGCTCACCAAGGACAGGGGACCTAGAAGCTTTCTTT. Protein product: CASSPRTGDLEAFF.

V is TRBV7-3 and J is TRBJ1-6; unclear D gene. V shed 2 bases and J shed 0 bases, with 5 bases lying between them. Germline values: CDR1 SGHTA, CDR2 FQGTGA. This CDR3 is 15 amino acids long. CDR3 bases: TGTGCCAGCAGCTTAGCAGGCTCCTATAATTCACCCCTCCACTTT. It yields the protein CASSLAGSYNSPLHF.

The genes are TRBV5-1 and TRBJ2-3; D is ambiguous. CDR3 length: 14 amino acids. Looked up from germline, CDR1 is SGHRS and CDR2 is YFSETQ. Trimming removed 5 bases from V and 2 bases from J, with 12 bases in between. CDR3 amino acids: CASSYEQFTDTQYF. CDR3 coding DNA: TGCGCCAGCAGTTATGAACAGTTCACAGATACGCAGTATTTT.

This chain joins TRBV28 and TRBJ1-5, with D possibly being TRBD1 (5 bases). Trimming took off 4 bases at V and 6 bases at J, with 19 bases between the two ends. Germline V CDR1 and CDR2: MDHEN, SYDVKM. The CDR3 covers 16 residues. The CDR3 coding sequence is TGTGCCAGCAGTTCGACCCATGGGGGGTATGTTCAGCCCCAGCATTTT. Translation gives CASSSTHGGYVQPQHF.

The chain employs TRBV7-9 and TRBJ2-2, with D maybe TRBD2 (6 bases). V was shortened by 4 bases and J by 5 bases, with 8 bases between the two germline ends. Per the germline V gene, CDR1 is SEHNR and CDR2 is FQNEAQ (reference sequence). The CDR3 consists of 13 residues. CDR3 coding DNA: TGTGCCAGCAGCTCCGGAGGGACCGGGGAGCTGTTTTTT. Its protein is CASSSGGTGELFF.

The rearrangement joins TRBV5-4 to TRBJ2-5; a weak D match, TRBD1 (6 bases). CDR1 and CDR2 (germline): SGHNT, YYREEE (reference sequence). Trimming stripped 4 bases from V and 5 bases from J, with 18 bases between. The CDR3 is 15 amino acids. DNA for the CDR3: TGTGCCAGCAGCCCGACAGGACATCTCCTTGAGACCCAGTACTTC. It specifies CASSPTGHLLETQYF. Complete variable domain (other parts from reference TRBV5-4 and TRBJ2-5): ETGVTQSPTHLIKTRGQQVTLRCSSQSGHNTVSWYQQALGQGPQFIFQYYREEENGRGNFPPRFSGLQFPNYSSELNVNALELDDSALYLCASSPTGHLLETQYFGPGTRLLVL.

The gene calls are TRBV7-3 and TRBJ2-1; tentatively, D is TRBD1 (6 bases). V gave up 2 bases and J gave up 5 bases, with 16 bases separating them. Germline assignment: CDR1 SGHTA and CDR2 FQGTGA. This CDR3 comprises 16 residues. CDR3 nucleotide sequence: TGTGCCAGCAGCTTAGATGCAGGGGCGGTGAACAATGAGCAGTTCTTC. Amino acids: CASSLDAGAVNNEQFF.

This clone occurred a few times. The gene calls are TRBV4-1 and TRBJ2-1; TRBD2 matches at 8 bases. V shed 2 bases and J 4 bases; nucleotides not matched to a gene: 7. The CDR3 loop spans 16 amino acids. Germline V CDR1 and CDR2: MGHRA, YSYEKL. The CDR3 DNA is TGCGCCAGCAGCCAAAATAGCGGGGAGAAATACAATGAGCAGTTCTTC. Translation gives CASSQNSGEKYNEQFF.

The CDR3: CASSSTSGQGNEQYF. The CDR3 nucleotides read TGTGCCAGCAGCTCGACAAGCGGACAGGGGAACGAGCAGTACTTC. The rearrangement links TRBV7-9 to TRBJ2-7, with TRBD1 matching 9 bases. The trim removed 4 bases at V and 5 bases at J, leaving 9 bases unmatched. The CDR3 is 15 amino acids. From germline, CDR1 is SEHNR and CDR2 FQNEAQ (reference sequence).

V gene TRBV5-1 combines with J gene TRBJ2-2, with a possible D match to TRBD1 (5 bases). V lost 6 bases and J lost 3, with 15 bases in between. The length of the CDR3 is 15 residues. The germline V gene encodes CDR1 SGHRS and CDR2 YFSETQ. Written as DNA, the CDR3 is TGCGCCAGCACCCCTAAGTGGGGCTACACCGGGGAGCTGTTTTTT. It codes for CASTPKWGYTGELFF.

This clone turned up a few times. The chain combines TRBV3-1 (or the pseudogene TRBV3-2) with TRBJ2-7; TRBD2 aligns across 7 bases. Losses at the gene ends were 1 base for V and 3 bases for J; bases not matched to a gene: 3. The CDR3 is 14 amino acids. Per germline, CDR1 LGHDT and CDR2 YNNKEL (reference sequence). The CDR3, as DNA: TGTGCCAGCAGCCAAGCACTAGCGTACTACGAGCAGTACTTC. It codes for CASSQALAYYEQYF.

The CDR3 sequence: CASSTGQPTNEKLFF. In nucleotides, the CDR3 is TGTGCCAGTAGTACAGGACAACCAACTAATGAAAAACTGTTTTTT. This chain connects TRBV19 to TRBJ1-4; TRBD1 is a possible D gene (5 bases). V lost 4 bases and J lost 0, with 9 bases in between. The CDR3 runs to 15 residues. In germline, CDR1 is LNHDA, CDR2 SQIVND (reference sequence).

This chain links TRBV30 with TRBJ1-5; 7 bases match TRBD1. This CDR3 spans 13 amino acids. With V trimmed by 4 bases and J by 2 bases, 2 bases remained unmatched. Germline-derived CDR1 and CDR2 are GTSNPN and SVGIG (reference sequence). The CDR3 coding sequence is TGTGCCTGGAATGGACAGGGCAATCAGCCCCAGCATTTT. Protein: CAWNGQGNQPQHF.

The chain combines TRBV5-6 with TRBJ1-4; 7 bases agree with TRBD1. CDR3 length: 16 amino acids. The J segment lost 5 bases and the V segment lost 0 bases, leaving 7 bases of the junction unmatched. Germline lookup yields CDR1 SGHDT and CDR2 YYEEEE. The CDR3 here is CASSLGQGARNEKLFF. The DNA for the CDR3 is TGTGCCAGCAGCTTGGGACAGGGAGCTCGGAATGAAAAACTGTTTTTT.

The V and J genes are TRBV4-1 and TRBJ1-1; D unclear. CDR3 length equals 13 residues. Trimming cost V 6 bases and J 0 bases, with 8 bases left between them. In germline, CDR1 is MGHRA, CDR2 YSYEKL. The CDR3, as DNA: TGCGCCAGCAGTCTCGGGTTGAACACTGAAGCTTTCTTT. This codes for CASSLGLNTEAFF.

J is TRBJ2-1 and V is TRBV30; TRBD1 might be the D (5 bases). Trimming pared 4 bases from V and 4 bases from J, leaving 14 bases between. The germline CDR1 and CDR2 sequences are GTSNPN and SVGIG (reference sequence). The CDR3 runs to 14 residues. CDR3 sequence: CAWTPRGPYNEQFF. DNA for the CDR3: TGTGCCTGGACCCCAAGGGGCCCTTACAATGAGCAGTTCTTC.

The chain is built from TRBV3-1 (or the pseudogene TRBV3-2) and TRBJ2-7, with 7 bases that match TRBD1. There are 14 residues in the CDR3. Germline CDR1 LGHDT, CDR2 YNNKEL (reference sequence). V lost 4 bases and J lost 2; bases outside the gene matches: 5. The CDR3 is CASSPSGQTYEQYF. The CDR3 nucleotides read TGTGCCAGCAGCCCTTCGGGACAGACCTACGAGCAGTACTTC.

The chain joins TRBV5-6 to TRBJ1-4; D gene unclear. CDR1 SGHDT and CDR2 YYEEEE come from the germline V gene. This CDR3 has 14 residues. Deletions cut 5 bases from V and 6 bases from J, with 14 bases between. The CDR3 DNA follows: TGTGCCAGCAGAGAGGAGGGAAGGGATGAAAAACTGTTTTTT. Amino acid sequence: CASREEGRDEKLFF.

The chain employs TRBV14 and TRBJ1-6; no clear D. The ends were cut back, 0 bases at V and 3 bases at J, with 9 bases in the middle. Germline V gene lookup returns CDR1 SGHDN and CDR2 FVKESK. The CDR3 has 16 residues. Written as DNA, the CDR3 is TGTGCCAGCAGCCAAGATAGGAGTATCTATAATTCACCCCTCCACTTT. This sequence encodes CASSQDRSIYNSPLHF.

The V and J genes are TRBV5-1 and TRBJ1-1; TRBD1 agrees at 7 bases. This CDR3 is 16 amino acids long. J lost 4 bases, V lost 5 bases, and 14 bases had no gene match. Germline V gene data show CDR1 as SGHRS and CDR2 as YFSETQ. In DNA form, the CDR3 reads TGCGCCAGCAGTTCTGGTGGGCTTGACAGGGCCACTGAAGCTTTCTTT. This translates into CASSSGGLDRATEAFF.

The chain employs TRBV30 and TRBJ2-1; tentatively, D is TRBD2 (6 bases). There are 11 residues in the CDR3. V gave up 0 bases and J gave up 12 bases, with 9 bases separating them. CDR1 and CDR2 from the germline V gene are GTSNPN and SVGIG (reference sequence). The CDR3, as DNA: TGTGCCTGGAGTGTGGGAGGTTCGCAGTTCTTC. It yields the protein CAWSVGGSQFF.